This T cell receptor beta chain was identified during a study of blood T cell repertoires in COVID-19. Background on the study: Acute and convalescent COVID-19 samples came from the United States, Italy and Spain. T cells, B-cell-depleted T cells, or PBMCs supplied cDNA or gDNA.

The CDR3 is 18 amino acids. CDR1 SGDLS and CDR2 YYNGEE come from the germline V gene. V shed 4 bases and J shed 0 bases, with 20 bases lying between them. Authors' analysis steps: For nucleated cells, counts were estimated from reference gene primer amplification. This table comes from immunoSEQ multiplex PCR, and its TCRdb copy is limited to in-frame clones, with some not included. V, J and clone size are those of that table, while D and trimming were read from the DNA. This sample has roughly 130,000 clones; approximately 80% occur once, and the top ten carry 12%. The genes are TRBV9 and TRBJ1-3, with D tentatively TRBD1 (6 bases). Sequencing used peripheral blood. This TCR was sampled from a woman aged 60 to 75 with acute or convalescent COVID-19. The CDR3 sequence: CASSNSQLDRPSGNTIYF. DNA of the CDR3: TGTGCCAGCAGCAACTCTCAACTCGACAGGCCCTCTGGAAACACCATATATTTT.